This is a list of T cell receptor beta chains from one sample in a study of shared clonotypes between healthy human individuals. Sequencing was performed with immunoSEQ multiplex PCR; in TCRdb, only in-frame clones are kept and a portion is missing. The table has about 2.3 million clones, 80% to 95% seen once. Input material: naive CD4+ T cells from PBMCs. These receptors were collected from a man in his late teens or twenties in good health. Some clones in this sample may be carry-over from other donors' samples. Each CDR3 is given with its conserved first and last residue. D genes are given only for firm matches. The size of a clone is reported for some rows only, either as once, few or many, or as a class for expanded clones.

size | J | V | D | CDR3 | DNA
few | TRBJ2-1 | TRBV9 | TRBD2 | CASSVGEGLEQFF | TGTGCCAGCAGCGTAGGGGAGGGCCTTGAGCAGTTCTTC
. | TRBJ2-7 | TRBV27 | . | CASRSPTYEQYF | TGTGCCAGCAGAAGTCCAACCTACGAGCAGTACTTC
. | TRBJ2-7 | TRBV5-1 | TRBD2 | CASRPMSGDYYEQYF | TGCGCCAGCAGGCCCATGAGCGGGGATTACTACGAGCAGTACTTC
. | TRBJ2-1 | TRBV27 | TRBD2 | CASSSNSGRAVEQFF | TGTGCCAGCAGTTCAAATAGCGGGAGGGCGGTTGAGCAGTTCTTC
. | TRBJ2-7 | TRBV2 | TRBD2 | CASTKTSGRAGEQYF | TGTGCCAGTACCAAGACTAGCGGGAGGGCCGGCGAGCAGTACTTC
once | TRBJ2-5 | TRBV19 | . | CASSIGIVETQYF | TGTGCCAGTAGTATTGGGATAGTGGAGACCCAGTACTTC
. | TRBJ2-1 | TRBV11-3 | . | CASSLLSNEQFF | TGTGCCAGCAGCTTACTGTCTAATGAGCAGTTCTTC
. | TRBJ2-1 | TRBV6-5 | . | CASRRTANNEQFF | TGTGCCAGCAGGCGGACAGCAAACAATGAGCAGTTCTTC
. | TRBJ1-2 | TRBV29-1 | . | CSVEPRAGYTF | TGCAGCGTTGAACCCAGGGCTGGCTACACCTTC
. | TRBJ2-3 | TRBV4-3 | TRBD2 | CASSQAGGADTQYF | TGCGCCAGCAGCCAGGCGGGGGGGGCAGATACGCAGTATTTT
. | TRBJ2-6 | TRBV7-6 | . | CASSPPQGGGSGANVLTF | TGTGCCAGCAGCCCTCCTCAGGGAGGGGGTTCTGGGGCCAACGTCCTGACTTTC
. | TRBJ2-5 | TRBV18 | . | CASSPGSPRETQYF | TGTGCCAGCTCACCAGGCAGCCCGAGGGAGACCCAGTACTTC
. | TRBJ2-2 | TRBV27 | . | CASSLSDSAGDTGELFF | TGTGCCAGCAGTTTATCAGATTCTGCCGGGGACACCGGGGAGCTGTTTTTT
. | TRBJ1-2 | TRBV10-3 | . | CAISESRGYGYTF | TGTGCCATCAGTGAGTCGAGGGGCTATGGCTACACCTTC
. | TRBJ2-1 | TRBV10-2 | . | CASREPRPLRNEQFF | TGCGCCAGCAGAGAACCCCGACCCCTACGGAATGAGCAGTTCTTC
. | TRBJ1-3 | TRBV6-5 | TRBD1 | CASRWDSNSGNTIYF | TGTGCCAGCAGATGGGACAGTAACTCTGGAAACACCATATATTTT
. | TRBJ2-7 | TRBV18 | TRBD2 | CASSPQTSGTPLGEQYF | TGTGCCAGCTCACCGCAGACTAGCGGGACTCCCCTTGGCGAGCAGTACTTC
. | TRBJ2-7 | TRBV10-3 | . | CAITSRVPPEEQYF | TGTGCCATCACCAGCCGGGTCCCTCCCGAGGAGCAGTACTTC
. | TRBJ2-6 | TRBV2 | TRBD1 | CASSWTGGPSGANVLTF | TGTGCCAGCAGTTGGACAGGGGGACCTTCTGGGGCCAACGTCCTGACTTTC
. | TRBJ2-5 | TRBV29-1 | . | CSVRRGGSVETQYF | TGCAGCGTTCGGCGGGGTGGGAGTGTGGAGACCCAGTACTTC
. | TRBJ2-3 | TRBV7-9 | . | CASSTRLVSSTDTQYF | TGTGCCAGCAGCACCCGACTAGTCTCTAGCACAGATACGCAGTATTTT
. | TRBJ2-7 | TRBV29-1 | TRBD2 | CSVEMGLGQYF | TGCAGCGTTGAAATGGGACTAGGTCAGTACTTC
. | TRBJ2-3 | TRBV4-2 | TRBD2 | CASSQVSSGRLLLTDTQYF | TGTGCCAGCAGCCAAGTTTCCAGCGGGAGGTTATTACTCACGGATACGCAGTATTTT
. | TRBJ1-1 | TRBV27 | . | CASSLKGRGTEAFF | TGTGCCAGCAGTCTAAAGGGGCGCGGGACTGAAGCTTTCTTT
. | TRBJ1-5 | TRBV19 | . | CASSPHQSAQHF | TGTGCCAGTAGTCCACACCAATCGGCCCAGCATTTT
. | TRBJ1-3 | TRBV14 | . | CASSRTAGNTIYF | TGTGCCAGCAGCCGGACAGCGGGAAACACCATATATTTT
. | TRBJ1-5 | TRBV28 | . | CASRLVGNQPQHF | TGTGCCAGCAGGTTGGTAGGGAATCAGCCCCAGCATTTT
once | TRBJ1-2 | TRBV7-2 | TRBD1 | CASSRGQGRDGYTF | TGTGCCAGCAGCCGTGGACAGGGACGGGATGGCTACACCTTC
. | TRBJ2-1 | TRBV7-2 | . | CASTRGDEQFF | TGTGCCAGCACTAGGGGGGATGAGCAGTTCTTC